A selection of T cell receptor beta chains follows, all from one sample in a study of shared clonotypes between healthy human individuals. Profiled with immunoSEQ multiplex PCR; TCRdb holds only in-frame clones, not every one. The sample lists some 1,600,000 clones, 95% to 99% occurring once. The sequencing sample was made of naive CD4+ T cells sorted from blood. Every receptor here comes from a man younger than 40 in good health. Both conserved end residues are part of each CDR3. The order of the fields is D gene, V gene, clone size, J gene, CDR3 protein, CDR3 DNA. A D gene is named only where the DNA matches it firmly. Clone size is not always given. Where it is, it says once, few, many or a class for expanded clones.

>TRBD1|TRBV28|NA|TRBJ1-5
CASSRTGGHGPQHF
TGTGCCAGCAGTCGGACAGGGGGCCATGGACCCCAGCATTTT
>NA|TRBV5-4|once|TRBJ1-2
CASSFEAGSGRPNYGYTF
TGTGCCAGCAGCTTTGAGGCAGGGTCAGGGCGTCCAAACTATGGCTACACCTTC
>NA|TRBV5-1|NA|TRBJ2-5
CASSLDIRTGQLETQYF
TGCGCCAGCAGCTTAGACATTCGCACGGGGCAGCTGGAGACCCAGTACTTC
>NA|TRBV19|NA|TRBJ2-2
CASSSRFSAGSGELFF
TGTGCCAGTAGTTCCCGTTTCTCCGCGGGGTCCGGGGAGCTGTTTTTT
>TRBD1|TRBV2|NA|TRBJ1-4
CASSLWSGGDATNEKLFF
TGTGCCAGCAGTCTCTGGTCAGGGGGCGATGCAACTAATGAAAAACTGTTTTTT
>NA|TRBV7-2|NA|TRBJ2-3
CASSFGRTPWDTQYF
TGTGCCAGCAGCTTTGGTAGAACCCCGTGGGATACGCAGTATTTT
>NA|TRBV18|NA|TRBJ2-7
CASSDRDRLNF
TGTGCCAGCTCGGACCGGGACCGACTTAACTTC
>NA|TRBV25-1|NA|TRBJ2-3
CASSALGADTQYF
TGTGCCAGCAGTGCTCTCGGCGCAGATACGCAGTATTTT
>NA|TRBV27|NA|TRBJ2-3
CASSLSGDPTDTQYF
TGTGCCAGCAGCTTGAGCGGAGATCCCACAGATACGCAGTATTTT
>NA|TRBV7-9|NA|TRBJ1-2
CASSRGQGYGYTF
TGTGCCAGCAGCCGGGGGCAGGGCTATGGCTACACCTTC
>TRBD1|TRBV11-2|NA|TRBJ2-5
CASSSWAVTGKGPGETQYF
TGTGCCAGCAGCTCGTGGGCGGTGACAGGGAAGGGCCCAGGGGAGACCCAGTACTTC
>NA|TRBV19|NA|TRBJ1-5
CASNVGPLAYSNQPQHF
TGTGCCAGTAATGTCGGACCCTTAGCCTATAGCAATCAGCCCCAGCATTTT
>TRBD2|TRBV7-2|NA|TRBJ2-7
CASRPAGLAETYEQYF
TGTGCCAGCAGACCAGCGGGACTAGCGGAAACCTACGAGCAGTACTTC
>TRBD1|TRBV5-1|NA|TRBJ2-7
CASSRTGTASYEQYF
TGCGCCAGCAGTCGAACCGGGACAGCCTCCTACGAGCAGTACTTC
>NA|TRBV7-6|NA|TRBJ1-1
CASTFSRTANTEAFF
TGTGCCAGCACCTTTAGCCGGACAGCGAACACTGAAGCTTTCTTT
>TRBD2|TRBV29-1|NA|TRBJ2-5
CSVEGLDSFETQYF
TGCAGCGTTGAGGGACTAGATAGTTTCGAGACCCAGTACTTC
>NA|TRBV5-1|NA|TRBJ2-5
CASSVSGRGETQYF
TGCGCCAGCAGCGTATCTGGGAGAGGGGAGACCCAGTACTTC
>NA|TRBV28|NA|TRBJ1-1
CASSLGTSPNTEAFF
TGTGCCAGCAGTTTAGGGACAAGCCCGAACACTGAAGCTTTCTTT
>TRBD1|TRBV25-1|NA|TRBJ1-1
CASSQQPGRQGLTEAFF
TGTGCCAGCAGTCAACAACCAGGCCGACAGGGTCTCACTGAAGCTTTCTTT
>NA|TRBV6-5|NA|TRBJ1-5
CASSYDRDQPQHF
TGTGCCAGCAGTTATGACAGAGATCAGCCCCAGCATTTT
>TRBD2|TRBV12-5|NA|TRBJ2-7
CASGFSRTSGGSWGTYEQYF
TGTGCTAGTGGTTTCTCTCGGACTAGCGGGGGATCGTGGGGGACCTACGAGCAGTACTTC
>NA|TRBV28|NA|TRBJ1-2
CASSLHGDGYTF
TGTGCCAGCAGTTTACATGGAGATGGCTACACCTTC
>TRBD2|TRBV9|NA|TRBJ2-7
CASSETGTSGSYEQYF
TGTGCCAGCAGCGAAACCGGGACTAGCGGGAGTTACGAGCAGTACTTC
>TRBD1|TRBV7-9|NA|TRBJ2-7
CASSAGTGRLEQYF
TGTGCCAGCAGCGCCGGGACAGGAAGGCTCGAGCAGTACTTC
>NA|TRBV21-1|NA|TRBJ2-7
CASSKGARATPYEQYF
TGTGCCAGCAGCAAAGGGGCAAGGGCTACTCCCTACGAGCAGTACTTC
>NA|TRBV5-4|NA|TRBJ2-2
CASSLVGGELFF
TGTGCCAGCAGCTTGGTCGGCGGGGAGCTGTTTTTT
>TRBD2|TRBV11-3|NA|TRBJ2-2
CASSPPTSAGELFF
TGTGCCAGCAGCCCCCCGACTAGCGCCGGGGAGCTGTTTTTT
>NA|TRBV7-9|NA|TRBJ2-1
CASSLVGSYNEQFF
TGTGCCAGCAGCTTAGTTGGCAGCTACAATGAGCAGTTCTTC
>NA|TRBV4-3|NA|TRBJ2-4
CASRANFLNIQYF
TGCGCCAGCAGAGCTAACTTCCTGAACATTCAGTACTTC
>NA|TRBV11-2|NA|TRBJ1-1
CASTFTGTNVAFF
TGTGCCAGCACCTTTACCGGGACAAATGTCGCTTTCTTT
>NA|TRBV5-1|once|TRBJ1-3
CASSPGHSGNTIYF
TGCGCCAGCAGCCCTGGGCACTCTGGAAACACCATATATTTT
>NA|TRBV30|NA|TRBJ2-5
CAWRGIGWRETQYF
TGTGCCTGGAGAGGGATTGGTTGGAGAGAGACCCAGTACTTC
>NA|TRBV19|NA|TRBJ2-7
CASSRRSSYEQYF
TGTGCCAGTAGTCGTAGAAGTTCCTACGAGCAGTACTTC
>NA|TRBV6-5|NA|TRBJ2-5
CASRHRGGLETQYF
TGTGCCAGCAGACACAGGGGAGGGTTAGAGACCCAGTACTTC
>NA|TRBV7-2|once|TRBJ2-7
CASSPAGSSYEQYF
TGTGCCAGCAGCCCGGCCGGCAGCTCCTACGAGCAGTACTTC
>NA|TRBV7-9|NA|TRBJ1-5
CASSFGDQPQHF
TGTGCCAGCAGCTTCGGGGATCAGCCCCAGCATTTT
>TRBD1|TRBV7-9|NA|TRBJ2-1
CASSRQGGEQFF
TGTGCCAGCAGCCGACAGGGGGGTGAGCAGTTCTTC
>TRBD2|TRBV7-7|NA|TRBJ2-1
CASSFRYTGTTYNEQFF
TGTGCTAGCAGCTTTCGATATACCGGGACTACCTACAATGAGCAGTTCTTC
>NA|TRBV7-2|NA|TRBJ2-7
CASSRRPYEQYF
TGTGCCAGCAGCCGACGTCCCTACGAGCAGTACTTC
>NA|TRBV6-1|NA|TRBJ2-2
CASSELGIDGELFF
TGTGCCAGCAGTGAGCTTGGGATCGACGGGGAGCTGTTTTTT
>NA|TRBV28|NA|TRBJ1-2
CASSWRTPNYGYTF
TGTGCCAGCAGTTGGCGGACACCCAACTATGGCTACACCTTC